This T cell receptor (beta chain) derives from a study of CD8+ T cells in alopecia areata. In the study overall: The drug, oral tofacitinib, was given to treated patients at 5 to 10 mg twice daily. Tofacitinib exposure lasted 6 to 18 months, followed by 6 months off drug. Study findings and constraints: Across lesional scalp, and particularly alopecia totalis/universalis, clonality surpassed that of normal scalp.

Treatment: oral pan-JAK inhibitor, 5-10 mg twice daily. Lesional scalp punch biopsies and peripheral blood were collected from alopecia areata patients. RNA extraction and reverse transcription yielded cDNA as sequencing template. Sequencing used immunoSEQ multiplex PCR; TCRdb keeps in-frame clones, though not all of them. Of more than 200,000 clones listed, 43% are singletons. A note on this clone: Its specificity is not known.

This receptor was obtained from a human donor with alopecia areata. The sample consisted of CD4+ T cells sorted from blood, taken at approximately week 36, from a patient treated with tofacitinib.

The CDR3 bases are TGTGCCAGCAGCTGGGCCGGGACAGGCTATGGCTACACCTTC. Translation gives CASSWAGTGYGYTF. The V call is TRBV7-9, the J call TRBJ1-2, with 8 positions matching TRBD1. Germline V gene sequence: CDR1 SEHNR, CDR2 FQNEAQ (reference sequence). V shed 4 bases and J 4 bases; nucleotides not matched to a gene: 5. This CDR3 is 14 amino acids long. The whole variable domain, filled in from reference TRBV7-9 and TRBJ1-2, reads DTGVSQNPRHKITKRGQNVTFRCDPISEHNRLYWYRQTLGQGPEFLTYFQNEAQLEKSRLLSDRFSAERPKGSFSTLEIQRTEQGDSAMYLCASSWAGTGYGYTFGSGTRLTVV.